One and the same sample provided the 20 T cell receptor beta chains below, sequenced in a study of Graves' ophthalmopathy and Graves' hyperthyroidism. The study amplified TCR beta CDR3 regions using RNA transcripts. The first round was an RT-PCR with HTBI primers, and the second round was a multiplex PCR. TCRdb independently ran MiXCR on the multiplex PCR reads; one entry per CDR3 protein. The table lists more than 1,000,000 distinct CDR3 sequences, about 38% of them singletons. Sequenced sample: peripheral blood or thyroid tissue (not recorded which). Every receptor here comes from an adult man with Graves' hyperthyroidism.

This clonotype came up many times. The chain joins TRBV20-1 to TRBJ2-7, with D perhaps TRBD1 (5 bases). Germline CDR1 DFQATT, CDR2 SNEGSKA (reference sequence). The V end was cut by 6 bases, the J end by 3 bases, with 9 bases between. The CDR3 totals 11 residues. The DNA of the CDR3 is TGCAGTGCATGGGGCGGCTACGAGCAGTACTTC. Amino acids: CSAWGGYEQYF.

The chain is built from TRBV20-1 and TRBJ1-5; TRBD1 agrees at 9 bases. This CDR3 has 14 residues. Germline CDR1 and CDR2: DFQATT and SNEGSKA (reference sequence). V lost 5 bases and J lost 7; bases outside the gene matches: 9. CDR3 loop: CSAAGTGIGQPQHF. CDR3 DNA: TGCAGTGCTGCCGGGACAGGGATTGGGCAGCCCCAGCATTTT.

This clonotype was observed at least ten times. The chain carries TRBV29-1 and TRBJ2-5; 8 nucleotides line up with TRBD1. This CDR3 contains 15 residues. Germline values: CDR1 SQVTM, CDR2 ANQGSEA. The V and J ends lost 3 bases and 2 bases, in that order; junction bases with no gene match: 8. The CDR3 spells CSVDPGQAKQETQYF. For the CDR3, the DNA is TGCAGCGTTGATCCGGGACAGGCAAAGCAAGAGACCCAGTACTTC. The complete variable domain, with remaining parts taken from reference TRBV29-1 and TRBJ2-5, reads SAVISQKPSRDICQRGTSLTIQCQVDSQVTMMFWYRQQPGQSLTLIATANQGSEATYESGFVIDKFPISRPNLTFSTLTVSNMSPEDSSIYLCSVDPGQAKQETQYFGPGTRLLVL.

This clonotype was observed a handful of times. V is TRBV11-2 and J is TRBJ2-2, with 10 positions matching TRBD2. The CDR3 totals 19 residues. Trimming cost V 5 bases and J 0 bases; bases outside gene matches: 12. Germline V CDR1 and CDR2: SGHAT, FQNNGV. This CDR3 is CASSPRRQRGGANTGELFF. The CDR3 bases are TGTGCCAGCAGCCCGCGGCGACAGCGGGGGGGAGCGAACACCGGGGAGCTGTTTTTT. The variable domain in full, with the rest retrieved from reference TRBV11-2 and TRBJ2-2, is EAGVAQSPRYKIIEKRQSVAFWCNPISGHATLYWYQQILGQGPKLLIQFQNNGVVDDSQLPKDRFSAERLKGVDSTLKIQPAKLEDSAVYLCASSPRRQRGGANTGELFFGEGSRLTVL.

The J gene is TRBJ2-5, the V gene TRBV29-1; D call uncertain. V gave up 4 bases and J gave up 2 bases, with 17 bases separating them. Germline V gives CDR1 SQVTM, CDR2 ANQGSEA. The CDR3 length is 15 residues. CDR3 sequence reads: CSVAGNIELQETQYF. CDR3 DNA sequence: TGCAGCGTTGCAGGAAATATTGAGTTACAAGAGACCCAGTACTTC.

The chain is built from TRBV12-3 or TRBV12-4 and TRBJ1-1, with D perhaps matching TRBD1 (6 bases). The V gene lost 4 bases and the J gene lost 5 bases, with 14 bases spanning the gap. The CDR3 is 14 residues long. Written as DNA, the CDR3 is TGTGCCAGCAGTTCTCAGGGGCCGAGGACTGAAGCTTTCTTT. It yields the protein CASSSQGPRTEAFF.

The J gene is TRBJ1-5, the V gene TRBV9; unclear D gene. Germline lookup yields CDR1 SGDLS and CDR2 YYNGEE. Trimming took 5 bases from V and 5 from J, leaving 11 bases between them. This CDR3 contains 13 residues. The CDR3 DNA reads TGTGCCAGCAGAGTCGGACCTCATCAGCCCCAGCATTTT. Protein sequence: CASRVGPHQPQHF. The variable domain in full, completed from reference TRBV9 and TRBJ1-5, reads DSGVTQTPKHLITATGQRVTLRCSPRSGDLSVYWYQQSLDQGLQFLIQYYNGEERAKGNILERFSAQQFPDLHSELNLSSLELGDSALYFCASRVGPHQPQHFGDGTRLSIL.

This clonotype was found many times. The chain uses TRBV19 and TRBJ2-5; 7 nucleotides align to TRBD1. CDR1 and CDR2 (germline): LNHDA, SQIVND (reference sequence). Unmatched junction bases numbered 11, after V lost 10 bases and J lost 3 bases. The CDR3 spans 14 residues. The CDR3 loop reads CATQPYTGEETQYF. DNA for the CDR3: TGTGCCACTCAACCGTATACAGGGGAAGAGACCCAGTACTTC.

This clonotype was recorded many times. This chain uses TRBV25-1 with TRBJ2-2; D is uncertain. Per the germline V gene, CDR1 is MGHDK and CDR2 is SYGVNS. The CDR3 totals 14 residues. V shed 4 bases and J shed 7 bases, with 13 bases lying between them. CDR3 region: CASSGVARGGELFF. CDR3 DNA: TGTGCCAGCAGTGGGGTGGCTAGAGGCGGGGAGCTGTTTTTT.

The CDR3 spells CSARVGSGVQETQYF. CDR3 DNA: TGCAGTGCTCGGGTCGGATCAGGGGTACAAGAGACCCAGTACTTC. The chain uses TRBV20-1 and TRBJ2-5; D is possibly TRBD1 (6 bases). Germline CDR1 DFQATT, CDR2 SNEGSKA (reference sequence). The CDR3 is 15 amino acids. Trimming took off 5 bases at V and 2 bases at J, with 18 bases between the two ends.

This clonotype has ten or more counts. The gene calls are TRBV10-3 and TRBJ1-6; no clear D gene. CDR3 length: 15 residues. Germline CDR1 and CDR2: ENHRY and SYGVKD. V lost 10 bases and J 0 bases, leaving 13 bases between the germline ends. The CDR3 loop is CASKGSGSYNSPLHF. In nucleotides, the CDR3 is TGTGCCAGCAAGGGCAGCGGCTCCTATAATTCACCCCTCCACTTT.

The chain joins TRBV2 to TRBJ2-3; 8 nucleotides agree with TRBD2. The J segment lost 0 bases and the V segment lost 4 bases, leaving 6 bases of the junction unmatched. The CDR3 extends over 16 amino acids. Germline-derived CDR1 and CDR2 are SNHLY and FYNNEI. As DNA, the CDR3 is TGTGCCAGCAGTGGCTTAGCGGGGAGTAGCACAGATACGCAGTATTTT. It specifies CASSGLAGSSTDTQYF.

This clonotype was picked up a small number of times. This chain joins TRBV20-1 and TRBJ2-7; maybe TRBD1 (5 bases). V was cut by 3 bases and J by 1 base, with 22 bases left in between. Germline V lookup: CDR1 DFQATT, CDR2 SNEGSKA (reference sequence). The CDR3 consists of 17 residues. CDR3 in DNA: TGCAGTGCTAGTAGTCCGGGTACGCAGGGTTGGTCCTACGAGCAGTACTTC. It yields the protein CSASSPGTQGWSYEQYF.

This clonotype was seen a handful of times. The chain combines TRBV12-3 or TRBV12-4 with TRBJ2-5, with D possibly being TRBD1 or TRBD2 (5 bases each). Trimming removed 6 bases at V and 1 base at J, with 15 bases between. The CDR3 sequence is 15 residues long. CDR3 amino acids: CASSPGWGSQETQYF. The CDR3 nucleotides are TGTGCCAGCAGCCCAGGCTGGGGGTCCCAAGAGACCCAGTACTTC.

This clonotype was seen at least ten times. The chain couples TRBV10-3 to TRBJ1-2; 10 bases are a match to TRBD1. Germline lookup yields CDR1 ENHRY and CDR2 SYGVKD. J gave up 4 bases and V 6 bases, and 8 bases lay outside the gene matches. The CDR3 is 15 amino acids. In DNA form, the CDR3 reads TGTGCCATCAGAGTGGGGGACAGGGGACTCTATGGCTACACCTTC. Amino acid sequence: CAIRVGDRGLYGYTF.

A note on this clonotype: Germline is not matched at one junction end, which may reflect a read error. The V call is TRBV20-1, the J call TRBJ1-1, with a possible D match to TRBD1 (5 bases). Germline values: CDR1 DFQATT, CDR2 SNEGSKA (reference sequence). The CDR3 runs 13 residues. CDR3 region: CSARGGSGAEAFF. The DNA of the CDR3 is TGCAGTGCTAGGGGAGGGAGCGGGGCTGAAGCCTTCTTT.

As for this clonotype: Sequence at one end of the junction differs from germline and may be a read error. V usage is TRBV24-1 and J usage is TRBJ2-5; 7 bases line up with TRBD1. Germline CDR1 is KGHDR and CDR2 is SFDVKD. The length of the CDR3 is 16 residues. CDR3 in amino acids: CAPSDLRVTGEETQHF. CDR3 sequence (DNA): TGTGCCCCCAGTGATTTGCGGGTAACAGGGGAAGAGACCCAGCACTTC.

This clonotype was detected only a few times. CDR3 sequence (DNA): TGTGCCAGCAGCCCCCCCTTGGGGGCCGGGCAGTACTTC. This encodes CASSPPLGAGQYF. The chain joins TRBV6-5 to TRBJ2-7, with a possible D match to TRBD1 (6 bases). This CDR3 region has 13 residues. V lost 6 bases and J 9 bases, leaving 18 bases between the germline ends. Germline loops: CDR1 MNHEY, CDR2 SVGAGI.

This clonotype was observed at least ten times. The chain couples TRBV10-3 to TRBJ1-6; perhaps TRBD1 as D (5 bases). V was trimmed by 2 bases and J by 3 bases, leaving 8 bases between them. Per the germline V gene, CDR1 is ENHRY and CDR2 is SYGVKD. The CDR3 is 15 residues long. The chain's CDR3 is CAISEGANYNSPLHF. In DNA, the CDR3 is TGTGCCATCAGTGAGGGGGCTAACTATAATTCACCCCTCCACTTT.

The J gene is TRBJ2-7, the V gene TRBV7-9; TRBD2 might be the D (7 bases). Between the trimmed V and J ends, which lost 5 bases and 1 base, there was a span of 21 bases. CDR3 length: 17 residues. Looked up from germline, CDR1 is SEHNR and CDR2 is FQNEAQ (reference sequence). The CDR3 nucleotides read TGTGCCAGCAGCCAAGGCCCCCCGCGGGGGCCTTCCTACGAGCAGTACTTC. It encodes CASSQGPPRGPSYEQYF. Full variable domain (outside the CDR3, taken from reference TRBV7-9 and TRBJ2-7): DTGVSQNPRHKITKRGQNVTFRCDPISEHNRLYWYRQTLGQGPEFLTYFQNEAQLEKSRLLSDRFSAERPKGSFSTLEIQRTEQGDSAMYLCASSQGPPRGPSYEQYFGPGTRLTVT.